This TCR beta chain emerged from a study of blood T cell repertoires in COVID-19. Study context: PBMCs, B-cell-depleted T cells, or T cells were the source of the cDNA or gDNA that made up the material.

Using immunoSEQ multiplex PCR, the repertoire was profiled, and TCRdb retains in-frame clones only, with some absent. The sample gives about 75,000 clones, around 74% of which show up once; 5% to 5.5% is in the top ten. From germline, CDR1 is LGHNT and CDR2 FRNRAP. The CDR3 is 13 residues long. Trimming removed 6 bases from V and 4 bases from J, with 12 bases in between. The chain links TRBV12-5 to TRBJ2-5; D might be TRBD1 (6 bases). Sequenced material: peripheral blood. The origin of this receptor is a woman of 80 years or more with active or convalescent COVID-19. The CDR3 DNA follows: TGTGCTAGTGGACAGACAGGACCAGAGACCCAGTACTTC. Its translation: CASGQTGPETQYF.